The source of this TCR beta chain is a study of blood T cell repertoires in COVID-19. Source study methods: By means of reference gene primer amplification, nucleated cell counts were estimated. TCRdb's table, derived via immunoSEQ multiplex PCR, lists solely in-frame clones and lacks some. V and J calls and clone size are given by that table; D and trimming were obtained from the DNA. Counted here are 210,000 or so clones, approximately 85% occurring once; the ten biggest clones make up approximately 8.1%. This clonotype originated in a woman aged 45-65 years with active or convalescent COVID-19. What was sequenced was peripheral blood.

The CDR3 region is CSASGQGWGNEKLFF. The CDR3 DNA reads as TGCAGTGCTAGTGGACAGGGTTGGGGTAATGAAAAACTGTTTTTT. V usage is TRBV20-1 and J usage is TRBJ1-4, with 8 positions matching TRBD1. CDR3 length: 15 amino acids. Germline assignment: CDR1 DFQATT and CDR2 SNEGSKA (reference sequence). V trimming: 3 bases; J trimming: 4 bases; junction bases outside the gene matches: 7.